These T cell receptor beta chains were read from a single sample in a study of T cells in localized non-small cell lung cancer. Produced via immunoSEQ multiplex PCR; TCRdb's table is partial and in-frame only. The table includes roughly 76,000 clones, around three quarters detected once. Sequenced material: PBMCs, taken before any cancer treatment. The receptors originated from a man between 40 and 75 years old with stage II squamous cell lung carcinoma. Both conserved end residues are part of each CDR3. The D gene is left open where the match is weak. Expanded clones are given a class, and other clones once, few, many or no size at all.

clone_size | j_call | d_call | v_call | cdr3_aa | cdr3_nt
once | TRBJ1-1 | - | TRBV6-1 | CASSGTWTGAMNTEAFF | TGTGCCAGCAGTGGGACCTGGACCGGGGCAATGAACACTGAAGCTTTCTTT
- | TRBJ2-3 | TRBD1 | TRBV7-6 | CASSAGGRTDTQYF | TGTGCCAGCAGCGCAGGGGGTAGAACAGATACGCAGTATTTT
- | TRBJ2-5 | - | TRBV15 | CATSRDLGGTETQYF | TGTGCCACCAGCAGAGATTTAGGGGGAACAGAGACCCAGTACTTC
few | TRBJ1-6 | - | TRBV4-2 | CASSQDSGTWNSPLHF | TGTGCCAGCAGCCAAGACTCCGGGACGTGGAATTCACCCCTCCACTTT
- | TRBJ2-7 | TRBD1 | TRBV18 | CASSPGTGGQSEQYF | TGTGCCAGCTCACCTGGGACAGGGGGTCAAAGCGAGCAGTACTTC
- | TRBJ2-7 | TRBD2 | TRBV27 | CASSPTSGNTYEQYF | TGTGCCAGCAGTCCGACTAGCGGAAATACCTACGAGCAGTACTTC
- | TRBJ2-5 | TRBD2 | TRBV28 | CASSLGTSGKETQYF | TGTGCCAGCAGTTTAGGGACTAGCGGAAAAGAGACCCAGTACTTC
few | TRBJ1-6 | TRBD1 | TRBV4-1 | CASSQDRDRGDRNSPLHF | TGCGCCAGCAGCCAGGACCGGGACAGGGGCGATCGTAATTCACCCCTCCACTTT
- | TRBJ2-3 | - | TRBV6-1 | CASISTWGGLNTQYF | TGTGCCAGCATTTCAACCTGGGGCGGGCTAAATACGCAGTATTTT
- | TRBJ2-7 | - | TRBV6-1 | CASSEGAEQRYEQYF | TGTGCCAGCAGTGAAGGGGCCGAACAAAGGTACGAGCAGTACTTC
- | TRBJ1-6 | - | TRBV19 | CASSDSYNSPLHF | TGTGCCAGTAGTGACTCCTATAATTCACCCCTCCACTTT
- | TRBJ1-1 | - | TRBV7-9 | CASSRDQNTEAFF | TGTGCCAGCAGCCGGGACCAAAACACTGAAGCTTTCTTT
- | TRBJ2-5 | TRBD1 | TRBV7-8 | CASSYGTAKETQYF | TGTGCCAGCAGCTATGGGACAGCAAAAGAGACCCAGTACTTC
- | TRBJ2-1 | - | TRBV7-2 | CASSFDYNEQFF | TGTGCCAGCAGCTTCGATTACAATGAGCAGTTCTTC
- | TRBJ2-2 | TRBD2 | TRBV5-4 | CASSFQRGGVGELFF | TGTGCCAGCAGCTTTCAGCGGGGGGGAGTCGGGGAGCTGTTTTTT
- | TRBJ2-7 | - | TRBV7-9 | CASSASPSEQYF | TGTGCCAGCAGCGCGAGCCCAAGTGAGCAGTACTTC
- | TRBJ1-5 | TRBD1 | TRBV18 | CASSGQGARGNQPQHF | TGTGCCAGCTCAGGTCAGGGGGCGCGAGGCAATCAGCCCCAGCATTTT
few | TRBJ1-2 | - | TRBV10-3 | CAISEWTQGSGYTF | TGTGCCATCAGTGAGTGGACCCAGGGTTCAGGCTACACCTTC
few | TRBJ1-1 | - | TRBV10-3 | CAISEVVNTEAFF | TGTGCCATCAGTGAGGTGGTGAACACTGAAGCTTTCTTT
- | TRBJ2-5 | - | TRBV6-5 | CASSYSRGAQTQTQYF | TGTGCCAGCAGTTACTCAAGAGGGGCCCAAACTCAGACCCAGTACTTC
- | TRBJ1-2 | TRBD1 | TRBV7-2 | CASSSQSDRRYGYTF | TGTGCCAGCAGCTCCCAATCGGACAGGCGCTATGGCTACACCTTC
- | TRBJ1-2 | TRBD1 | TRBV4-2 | CASSQGQGNPYGYTF | TGTGCCAGCAGCCAAGGACAGGGTAATCCCTATGGCTACACCTTC
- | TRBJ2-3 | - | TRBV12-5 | CASAGEFGTDTQYF | TGTGCTAGTGCGGGAGAGTTCGGCACAGATACGCAGTATTTT
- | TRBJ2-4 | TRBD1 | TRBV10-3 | CAISERGTGGILIQYF | TGTGCCATCAGTGAGCGCGGGACAGGGGGTATCCTCATTCAGTACTTC
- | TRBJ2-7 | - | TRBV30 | CAWSYGGEQYF | TGTGCCTGGAGTTACGGAGGCGAGCAGTACTTC
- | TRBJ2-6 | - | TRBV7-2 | CASTILRANVLTF | TGTGCCAGCACCATCCTAAGGGCCAACGTCCTGACTTTC
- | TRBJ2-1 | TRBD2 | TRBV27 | CASSKAGGSYNEQFF | TGTGCCAGCAGCAAAGCGGGGGGGAGCTACAATGAGCAGTTCTTC
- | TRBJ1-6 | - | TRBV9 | CASSVGGSPLHF | TGTGCCAGCAGCGTGGGGGGCTCACCCCTCCACTTT
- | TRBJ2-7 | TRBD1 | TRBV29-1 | CSVQPGQSNEQYF | TGCAGCGTCCAACCGGGACAGTCGAACGAGCAGTACTTC
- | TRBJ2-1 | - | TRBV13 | CASSSTRRKYNEQFF | TGTGCCAGCAGCAGTACTAGGCGTAAATACAATGAGCAGTTCTTC